These T cell receptor beta chains were read from a single sample in a study of blood T cell repertoires in COVID-19. Measured with immunoSEQ multiplex PCR; TCRdb has only the in-frame clones, and not every one. Of around 87,000 clones listed, 85% to 90% were seen once; the top ten hold around 1.5%. Sequencing used peripheral blood. These receptors came from a human donor with active COVID-19. The donor label of this sample is uncertain. Both conserved end residues are part of each CDR3. A D gene is named only where the DNA matches it firmly. Some rows mark clone size as missing; the rest say once, few, many or name a class of expanded clone.

>TRBV5-6|.|TRBJ2-7|.
CASSAQGYYEQYF
TGTGCCAGCAGCGCACAGGGTTACTACGAGCAGTACTTC
>TRBV6-2/TRBV6-3|.|TRBJ2-3|TRBD1
CASSSGRGSTDTQYF
TGTGCCAGCAGTTCCGGCAGGGGGAGCACAGATACGCAGTATTTT
>TRBV15|.|TRBJ1-6|TRBD1
CATSRATGDNSPLHF
TGTGCCACCAGCCGAGCGACAGGGGATAATTCACCCCTCCACTTT
>TRBV14|.|TRBJ2-1|TRBD1
CASAPQGSNEQFF
TGTGCCAGCGCCCCACAGGGGTCGAATGAGCAGTTCTTC
>TRBV5-5|.|TRBJ2-3|TRBD2
CASSLRGSGGEADTQYF
TGTGCCAGCAGCCTCCGGGGTAGCGGGGGGGAAGCAGATACGCAGTATTTT
>TRBV30|.|TRBJ1-1|.
CAWRAGLNTEAFF
TGTGCCTGGCGAGCAGGACTAAACACTGAAGCTTTCTTT
>TRBV28|once|TRBJ2-7|TRBD2
CASSLPVAGGNTEQYF
TGTGCCAGCAGTTTACCGGTAGCGGGGGGCAATACCGAGCAGTACTTC
>TRBV12-3/TRBV12-4|.|TRBJ2-3|.
CASTPSSTDTQYF
TGTGCCAGCACCCCTAGTAGCACAGATACGCAGTATTTT
>TRBV9|.|TRBJ2-3|TRBD2
CASSVDLAGGLGSTDTQYF
TGTGCCAGCAGCGTAGATCTAGCGGGGGGCCTGGGTAGCACAGATACGCAGTATTTT
>TRBV9|.|TRBJ1-3|.
CASSVGQMSLGSSGNTIYF
TGTGCCAGCAGCGTCGGACAGATGAGTTTAGGATCCTCTGGAAACACCATATATTTT
>TRBV10-2|.|TRBJ2-4|TRBD2
CASSGTSGGDENIQYF
TGCGCCAGCAGTGGCACTAGCGGGGGGGACGAAAACATTCAGTACTTC
>TRBV24-1|.|TRBJ2-4|.
CATPPGKVENIQYF
TGTGCCACCCCCCCCGGGAAGGTGGAAAACATTCAGTACTTC
>TRBV4-3|.|TRBJ1-5|.
CASSHDLNQPQHF
TGCGCCAGCAGCCATGACTTGAATCAGCCCCAGCATTTT
>TRBV12-1|once|TRBJ2-3|.
CASSSVKGTDYTDTQYF
TGTGCCAGCAGCTCCGTCAAAGGGACAGACTACACAGATACGCAGTATTTT
>TRBV18|.|TRBJ1-2|TRBD1
CASSPSGRTGTNGYTF
TGTGCCAGCTCACCCTCCGGCAGGACAGGGACAAATGGCTACACCTTC
>TRBV28|.|TRBJ1-5|.
CASSPVGGMGQPQHF
TGTGCCAGCAGCCCCGTCGGGGGGATGGGTCAGCCCCAGCATTTT
>TRBV6-5|once|TRBJ2-5|TRBD2
CASTPTSASKTQYF
TGTGCCAGCACCCCGACTAGCGCGTCGAAGACCCAGTACTTC
>TRBV2|few|TRBJ1-5|TRBD1
CASHRQGVNQPQHF
TGTGCCAGCCACCGACAGGGGGTCAATCAGCCCCAGCATTTT
>TRBV6-5|.|TRBJ1-1|.
CASTPTRGGFTEAFF
TGTGCCAGCACCCCTACTCGGGGGGGATTCACTGAAGCTTTCTTT